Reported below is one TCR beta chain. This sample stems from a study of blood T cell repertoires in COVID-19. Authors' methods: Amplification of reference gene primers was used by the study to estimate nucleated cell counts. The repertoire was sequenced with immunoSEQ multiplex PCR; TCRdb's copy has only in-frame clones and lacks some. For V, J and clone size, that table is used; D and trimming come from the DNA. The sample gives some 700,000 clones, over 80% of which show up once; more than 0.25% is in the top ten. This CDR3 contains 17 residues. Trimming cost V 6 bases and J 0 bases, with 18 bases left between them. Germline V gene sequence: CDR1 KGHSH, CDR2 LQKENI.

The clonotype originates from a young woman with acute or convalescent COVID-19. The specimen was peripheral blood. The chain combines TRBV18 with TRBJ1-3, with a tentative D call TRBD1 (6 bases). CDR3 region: CASSRDRSDSSGNTIYF. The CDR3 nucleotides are TGTGCCAGCTCCCGCGACAGGTCGGACAGCTCTGGAAACACCATATATTTT.